This entry is about one T cell receptor beta chain. Its antigen remains unidentified. RNA was isolated and reverse transcribed to cDNA, the sequencing template. Using immunoSEQ multiplex PCR, the repertoire was profiled, and TCRdb retains in-frame clones only, with some absent. The table lists fewer than 250,000 clones, roughly two fifths of them singletons. The treatment was: oral pan-JAK inhibitor, 5-10 mg twice daily. Punch biopsies of lesional scalp, plus peripheral blood, were taken from alopecia areata patients. A FACSAria was used to sort CD4+ and CD8+ T cells. These cells came from PBMCs. The data were taken from a study of CD8+ T cells in alopecia areata. Whole-study context: Treated patients took oral tofacitinib at 5 to 10 mg twice daily. The study's findings and limits: Having one nonresponder leaves uncertain how baseline CD8+ expansion relates to response.

The CDR3 extends over 13 amino acids. CDR1 and CDR2 from the germline V gene are SGHRS and YFSETQ. V was cut by 0 bases and J by 5 bases, with 8 bases left in between. This TCR was sampled from a human donor with alopecia areata. Specimen: CD4+ T cells sorted from blood, collected at approximately week 36, from a patient treated with tofacitinib. The gene calls are TRBV5-1 and TRBJ1-1; the D gene is possibly TRBD1 (6 bases). The CDR3 nucleotides are TGCGCCAGCAGCTTGGGAGGGGGAACTGAAGCTTTCTTT. As protein: CASSLGGGTEAFF.